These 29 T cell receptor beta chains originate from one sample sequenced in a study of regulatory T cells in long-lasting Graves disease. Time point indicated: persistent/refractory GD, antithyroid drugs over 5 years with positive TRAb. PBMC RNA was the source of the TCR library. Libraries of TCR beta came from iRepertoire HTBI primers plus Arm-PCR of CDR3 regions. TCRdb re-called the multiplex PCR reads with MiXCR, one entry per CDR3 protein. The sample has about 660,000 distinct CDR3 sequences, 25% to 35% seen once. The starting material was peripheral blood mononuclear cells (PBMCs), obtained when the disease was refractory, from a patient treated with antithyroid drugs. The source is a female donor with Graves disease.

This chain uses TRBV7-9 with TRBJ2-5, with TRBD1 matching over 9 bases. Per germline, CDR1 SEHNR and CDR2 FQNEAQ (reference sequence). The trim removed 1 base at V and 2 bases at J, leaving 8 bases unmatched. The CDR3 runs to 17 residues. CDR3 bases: TGTGCCAGCAGCTTAGGGGGAAACAGGGGGCCTCAAGAGACCCAGTACTTC. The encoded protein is CASSLGGNRGPQETQYF.

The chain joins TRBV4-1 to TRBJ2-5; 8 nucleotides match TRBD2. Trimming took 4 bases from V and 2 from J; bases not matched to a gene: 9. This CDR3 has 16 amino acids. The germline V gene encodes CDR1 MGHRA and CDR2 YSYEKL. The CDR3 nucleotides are TGCGCCAGCAGCCGAGACATAGCGGGGAAACAAGAGACCCAGTACTTC. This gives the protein CASSRDIAGKQETQYF.

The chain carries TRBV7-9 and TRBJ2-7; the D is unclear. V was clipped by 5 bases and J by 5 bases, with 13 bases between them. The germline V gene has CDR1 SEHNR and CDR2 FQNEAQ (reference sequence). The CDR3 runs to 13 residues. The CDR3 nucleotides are TGTGCCAGCAGCCCCCCCGTTGGCCACGAGCAGTACTTC. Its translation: CASSPPVGHEQYF.

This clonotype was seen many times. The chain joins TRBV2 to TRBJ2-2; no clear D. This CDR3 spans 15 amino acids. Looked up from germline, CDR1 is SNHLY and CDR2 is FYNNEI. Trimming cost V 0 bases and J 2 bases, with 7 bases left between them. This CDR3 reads CASSEATRNTGELFF. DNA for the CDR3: TGTGCCAGCAGTGAAGCGACCAGAAACACCGGGGAGCTGTTTTTT.

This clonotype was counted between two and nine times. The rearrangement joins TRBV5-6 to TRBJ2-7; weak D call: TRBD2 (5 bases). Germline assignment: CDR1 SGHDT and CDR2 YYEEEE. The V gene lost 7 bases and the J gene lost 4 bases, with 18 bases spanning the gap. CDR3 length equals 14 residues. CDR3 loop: CASASPGEQYEQYF. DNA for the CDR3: TGTGCCAGCGCATCCCCCGGGGAGCAATACGAGCAGTACTTC.

The CDR3 here is CSSADGPGGEAFF. The CDR3 DNA reads TGCAGCTCGGCAGACGGCCCCGGTGGTGAAGCTTTCTTT. The chain combines TRBV29-1 with TRBJ1-1; no clear D. CDR3 length equals 13 residues. Looked up from germline, CDR1 is SQVTM and CDR2 is ANQGSEA. V was pared by 8 bases and J by 7 bases, with 20 bases between. The variable domain in full, with the rest retrieved from reference TRBV29-1 and TRBJ1-1, is SAVISQKPSRDICQRGTSLTIQCQVDSQVTMMFWYRQQPGQSLTLIATANQGSEATYESGFVIDKFPISRPNLTFSTLTVSNMSPEDSSIYLCSSADGPGGEAFFGQGTRLTVV.

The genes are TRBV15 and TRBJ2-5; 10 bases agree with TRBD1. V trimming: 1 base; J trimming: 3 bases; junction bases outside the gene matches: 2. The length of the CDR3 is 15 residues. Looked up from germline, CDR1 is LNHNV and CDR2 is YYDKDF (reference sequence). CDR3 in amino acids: CATSRGTGGEETQYF. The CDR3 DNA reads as TGTGCCACCAGCAGAGGGACAGGGGGGGAAGAGACCCAGTACTTC.

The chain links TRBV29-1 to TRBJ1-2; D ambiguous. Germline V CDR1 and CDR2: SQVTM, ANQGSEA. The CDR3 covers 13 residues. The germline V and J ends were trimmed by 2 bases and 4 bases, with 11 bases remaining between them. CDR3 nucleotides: TGCAGCGTTGAACTAGCCCCTAGCTATGGCTACACCTTC. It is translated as CSVELAPSYGYTF.

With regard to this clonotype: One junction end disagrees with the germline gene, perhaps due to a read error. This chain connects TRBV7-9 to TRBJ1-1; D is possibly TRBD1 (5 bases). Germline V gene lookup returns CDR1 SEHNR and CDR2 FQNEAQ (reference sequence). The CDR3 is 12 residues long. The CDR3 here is CTSGRGGTEAFF. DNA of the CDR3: TGTACCAGCGGCCGGGGCGGTACCGAAGCTTTCTTT.

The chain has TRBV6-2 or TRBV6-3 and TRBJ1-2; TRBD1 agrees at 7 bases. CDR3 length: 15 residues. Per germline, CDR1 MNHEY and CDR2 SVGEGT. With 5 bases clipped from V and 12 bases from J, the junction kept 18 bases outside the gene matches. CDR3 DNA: TGTGCCAGCAGTGAAGGCGGCCGACAGGGTTCCGTCCACACCTTC. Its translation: CASSEGGRQGSVHTF.

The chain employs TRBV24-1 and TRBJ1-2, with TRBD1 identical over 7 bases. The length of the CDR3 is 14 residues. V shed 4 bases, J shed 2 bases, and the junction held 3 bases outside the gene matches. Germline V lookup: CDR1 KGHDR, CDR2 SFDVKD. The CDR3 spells CATSDRGQNYGYTF. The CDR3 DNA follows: TGTGCCACCAGTGACCGGGGACAGAACTATGGCTACACCTTC.

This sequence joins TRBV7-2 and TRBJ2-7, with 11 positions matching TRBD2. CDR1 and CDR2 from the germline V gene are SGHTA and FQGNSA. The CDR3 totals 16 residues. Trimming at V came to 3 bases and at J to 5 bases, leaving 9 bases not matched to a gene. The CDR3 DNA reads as TGTGCCAGCAGCTTTAGCGGGAGGGCCCGTTTAGACGAGCAGTACTTC. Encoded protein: CASSFSGRARLDEQYF.

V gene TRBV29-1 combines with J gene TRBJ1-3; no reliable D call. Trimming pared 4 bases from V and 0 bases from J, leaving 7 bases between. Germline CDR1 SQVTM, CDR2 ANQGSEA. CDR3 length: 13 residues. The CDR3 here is CSVVVVSGNTIYF. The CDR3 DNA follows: TGCAGCGTTGTGGTCGTCTCTGGAAACACCATATATTTT.

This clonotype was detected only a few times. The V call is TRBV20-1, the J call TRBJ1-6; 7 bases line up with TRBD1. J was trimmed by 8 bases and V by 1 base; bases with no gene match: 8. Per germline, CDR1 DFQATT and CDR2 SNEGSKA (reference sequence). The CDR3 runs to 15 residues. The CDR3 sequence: CSARAPGQYDSPLHF. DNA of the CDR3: TGCAGTGCTAGAGCCCCGGGACAGTATGATTCACCCCTCCACTTT.

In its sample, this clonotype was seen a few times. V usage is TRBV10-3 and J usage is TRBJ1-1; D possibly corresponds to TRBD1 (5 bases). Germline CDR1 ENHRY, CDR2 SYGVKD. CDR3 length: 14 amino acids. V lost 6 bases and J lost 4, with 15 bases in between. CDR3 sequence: CAIRTESGSTEAFF. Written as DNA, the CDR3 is TGTGCCATCAGGACAGAGTCAGGGAGCACTGAAGCTTTCTTT.

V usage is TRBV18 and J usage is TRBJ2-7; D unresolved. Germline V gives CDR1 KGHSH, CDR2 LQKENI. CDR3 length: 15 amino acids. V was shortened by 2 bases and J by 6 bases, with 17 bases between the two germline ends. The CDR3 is CASSPSKVETFEQYF. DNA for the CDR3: TGTGCCAGCTCACCAAGTAAAGTTGAAACCTTCGAGCAGTACTTC.

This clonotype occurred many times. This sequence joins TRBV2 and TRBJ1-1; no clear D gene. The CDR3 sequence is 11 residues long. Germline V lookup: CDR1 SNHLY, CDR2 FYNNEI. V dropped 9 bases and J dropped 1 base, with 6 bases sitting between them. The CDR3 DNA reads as TGTGCCAGGAGCACGAACACTGAAGCTTTCTTT. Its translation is CARSTNTEAFF.

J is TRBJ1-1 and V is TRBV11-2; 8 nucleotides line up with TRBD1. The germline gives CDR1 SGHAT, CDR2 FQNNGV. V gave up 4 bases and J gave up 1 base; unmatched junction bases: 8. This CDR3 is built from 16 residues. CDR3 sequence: CASSSFRDRKNTEAFF. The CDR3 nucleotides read TGTGCCAGCAGCTCGTTCCGGGACAGGAAGAACACTGAAGCTTTCTTT. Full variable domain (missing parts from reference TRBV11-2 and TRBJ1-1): EAGVAQSPRYKIIEKRQSVAFWCNPISGHATLYWYQQILGQGPKLLIQFQNNGVVDDSQLPKDRFSAERLKGVDSTLKIQPAKLEDSAVYLCASSSFRDRKNTEAFFGQGTRLTVV.

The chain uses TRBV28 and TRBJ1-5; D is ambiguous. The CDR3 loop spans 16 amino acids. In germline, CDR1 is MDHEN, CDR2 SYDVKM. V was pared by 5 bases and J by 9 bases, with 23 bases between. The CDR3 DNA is TGTGCCAGCAGTCCTCCCAACGGACGGGATCTGGGGCCCCAGCATTTT. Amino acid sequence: CASSPPNGRDLGPQHF.

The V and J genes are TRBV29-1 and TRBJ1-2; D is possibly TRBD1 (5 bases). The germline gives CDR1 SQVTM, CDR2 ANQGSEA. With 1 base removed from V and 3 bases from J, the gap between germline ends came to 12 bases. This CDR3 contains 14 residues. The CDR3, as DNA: TGCAGCGTTGAAGGGGGGACTACTGACTATGGCTACACCTTC. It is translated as CSVEGGTTDYGYTF.

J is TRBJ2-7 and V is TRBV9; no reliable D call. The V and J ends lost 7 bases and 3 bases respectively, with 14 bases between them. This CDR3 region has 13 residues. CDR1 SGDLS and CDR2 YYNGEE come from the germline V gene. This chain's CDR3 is CASGSGKIYEQYF. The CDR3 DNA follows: TGTGCCAGCGGGTCCGGAAAAATCTACGAGCAGTACTTC.

As DNA, the CDR3 is TGTGCCAGCAGTTCCACAGGGAGGGGGGGCTATGGCTACACCTTC. The encoded protein is CASSSTGRGGYGYTF. The rearrangement uses TRBV6-1 and TRBJ1-2; a possible D gene is TRBD1 (6 bases). The CDR3 is 15 amino acids. Germline-derived CDR1 and CDR2 are MNHNS and SASEGT. V was pared by 5 bases and J by 4 bases, with 17 bases between.

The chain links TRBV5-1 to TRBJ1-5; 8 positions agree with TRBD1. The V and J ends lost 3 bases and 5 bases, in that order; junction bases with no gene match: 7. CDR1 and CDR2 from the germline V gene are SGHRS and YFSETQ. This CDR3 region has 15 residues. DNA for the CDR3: TGCGCCAGCAGCTATCAGGGGGCCGGGGATCAGCCCCAGCATTTT. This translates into CASSYQGAGDQPQHF.

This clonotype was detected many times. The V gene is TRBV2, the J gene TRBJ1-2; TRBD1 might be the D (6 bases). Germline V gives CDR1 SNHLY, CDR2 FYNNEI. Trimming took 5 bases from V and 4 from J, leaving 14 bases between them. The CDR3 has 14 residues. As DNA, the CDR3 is TGTGCCAGCAGTTCCGACAGGTCCGCCTATGGCTACACCTTC. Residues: CASSSDRSAYGYTF.

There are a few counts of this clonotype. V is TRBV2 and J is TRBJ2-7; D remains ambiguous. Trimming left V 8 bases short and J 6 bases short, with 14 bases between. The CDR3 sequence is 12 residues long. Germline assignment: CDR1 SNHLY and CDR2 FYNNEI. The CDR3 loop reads CASSIPPVEQYF. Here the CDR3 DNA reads TGTGCCAGCTCCATCCCCCCGGTCGAGCAGTACTTC.

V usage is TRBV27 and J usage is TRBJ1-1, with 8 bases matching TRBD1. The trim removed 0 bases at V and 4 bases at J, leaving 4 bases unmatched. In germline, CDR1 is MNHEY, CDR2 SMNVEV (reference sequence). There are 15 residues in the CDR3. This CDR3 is CASSLSNRGSTEAFF. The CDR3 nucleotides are TGTGCCAGCAGTTTATCGAACAGGGGGAGCACTGAAGCTTTCTTT.

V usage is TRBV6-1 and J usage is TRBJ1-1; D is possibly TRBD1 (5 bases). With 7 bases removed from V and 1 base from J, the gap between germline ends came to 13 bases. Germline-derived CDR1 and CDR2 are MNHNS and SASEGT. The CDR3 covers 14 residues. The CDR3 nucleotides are TGTGCCAGCATCAGCGGGACGCCGAACACTGAAGCTTTCTTT. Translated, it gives CASISGTPNTEAFF.

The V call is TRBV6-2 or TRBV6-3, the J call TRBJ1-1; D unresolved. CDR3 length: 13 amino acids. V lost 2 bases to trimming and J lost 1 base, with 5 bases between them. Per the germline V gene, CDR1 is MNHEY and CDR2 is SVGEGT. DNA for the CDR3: TGTGCCAGCAGTTACAAAGCGAACACTGAAGCTTTCTTT. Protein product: CASSYKANTEAFF.

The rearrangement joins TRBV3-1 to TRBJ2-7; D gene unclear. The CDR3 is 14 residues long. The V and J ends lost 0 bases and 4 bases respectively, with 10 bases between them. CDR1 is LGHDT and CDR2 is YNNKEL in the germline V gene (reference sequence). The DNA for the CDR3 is TGTGCCAGCAGCCAAGAGAACAGACGATACGAGCAGTACTTC. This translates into CASSQENRRYEQYF.